This T cell receptor (beta chain) was sequenced during a study of vaccination effects on CD4 cells after COVID-19. Repertoires were generated with immunoSEQ multiplex PCR, while TCRdb's copy carries only in-frame clones and drops some. This table holds more than 35,000 clones, approximately 70% found once. Antigen-specific CD4+ T cell clonotypes were called by their expansion after viral peptide-pool culture in ViraFEST. Following an approximately ten-day culture, CD4+ T cells were purified. Their SARS-CoV-2 infection, verified by PCR, occurred between March and December 2020. With regard to this clone: The antigen is not known.

The sequences come from CD4+ T cells from PBMCs cultured with a peptide pool, collected before COVID-19 vaccination. The receptor comes from a human donor who had a prior SARS-CoV-2 infection.

The CDR3 bases are TGTGCCAGCAGTGCCTGGCTAGCGGGAGAGGTGGTTGAGCAGTTCTTC. Translating it yields CASSAWLAGEVVEQFF. This chain links TRBV5-5 with TRBJ2-1; 10 positions match TRBD2. The CDR3 consists of 16 residues. Trimming removed 5 bases from V and 9 bases from J; junction bases left unmatched: 14. CDR1 and CDR2 from the germline V gene are SGHKS and YYEKEE (reference sequence). The variable domain in full, completed from reference TRBV5-5 and TRBJ2-1, reads DAGVTQSPTHLIKTRGQQVTLRCSPISGHKSVSWYQQVLGQGPQFIFQYYEKEERGRGNFPDRFSARQFPNYSSELNVNALLLGDSALYLCASSAWLAGEVVEQFFGPGTRLTVL.